This TCR beta chain was found in a study of cytomegalovirus exposure and HLA in healthy donors. Overall study: The same platform used for the 666 first-cohort repertoires was also used for the roughly 130 validation repertoires, as a later analysis reported.

Notes on the study in general: It was fewer than 200 TCR beta chains that were listed as cytomegalovirus-associated. Despite most TCR sequences being rare, some public TCRs occurred in many donors.

With 5 bases removed from V and 0 bases from J, the gap between germline ends came to 14 bases. Germline V gene lookup returns CDR1 SEHNR and CDR2 FQNEAQ (reference sequence). The CDR3 spans 16 residues. The donors belonged to the roughly 110-subject validation cohort, separate from the roughly 670-subject first cohort. For this clone: Its target is unknown.

TCRdb's table, derived via immunoSEQ multiplex PCR, lists solely in-frame clones and lacks some. The sample contains 280,000 or so clones, 70% to 90% of which appear only once. The sequence came from a woman between 18 and 29 years old in good health and CMV-seronegative. The rearrangement uses TRBV7-9 and TRBJ1-3, with D possibly TRBD1 on 6 matching bases. The sample comprised PBMCs. The CDR3 DNA reads TGTGCCAGCAGCCCGAGGACAGTGAGCTCTGGAAACACCATATATTTT. Its protein product is CASSPRTVSSGNTIYF.